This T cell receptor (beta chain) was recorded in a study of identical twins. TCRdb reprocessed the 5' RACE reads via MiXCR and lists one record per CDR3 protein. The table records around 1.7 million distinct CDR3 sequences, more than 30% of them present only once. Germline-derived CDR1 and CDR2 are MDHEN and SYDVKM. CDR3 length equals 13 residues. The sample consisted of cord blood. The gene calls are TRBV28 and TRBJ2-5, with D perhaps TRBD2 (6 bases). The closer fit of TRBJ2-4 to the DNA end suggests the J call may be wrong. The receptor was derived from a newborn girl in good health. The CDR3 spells CASSGGTKNIQYF. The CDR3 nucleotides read TGTGCCAGCAGTGGAGGGACCAAAAACATTCAGTACTTC.